This T cell receptor beta chain stems from a study of pediatric ulcerative colitis. Sequencing depth was up to 500,000 reads per sample. Repertoires were generated with immunoSEQ multiplex PCR, while TCRdb's copy carries only in-frame clones and drops some. Counted here are 15,000 to 20,000 clones, roughly four fifths occurring once; the ten biggest clones make up roughly 7.2%. The CDR3 spans 16 residues. V lost 5 bases to trimming and J lost 0 bases, with 15 bases between them. Germline loops: CDR1 SGHDN, CDR2 FVKESK. During colonoscopy, one to two rectal pinch biopsies were collected. Study findings and constraints: Some T cells in rectal biopsies may come from blood, especially with overt colitis. Substantially fewer templates came from two patients' blood samples. All ulcerative colitis patients, but no controls, carried a couple of rectal clonotypes.

On this clone itself: Its specificity is not known.

Material for sequencing was gut tissue. The J gene is TRBJ2-3, the V gene TRBV14; possible D gene TRBD2, 5 bases. The source is a boy aged 10-17 years with moderate ulcerative colitis. The CDR3 nucleotides are TGTGCCAGCAGCAGGGCGAGGGCTGGAAGCACAGATACGCAGTATTTT. Translation: CASSRARAGSTDTQYF.